One and the same sample provided the 2 T cell receptor beta chains below, sequenced in a study of blood T cell repertoires in COVID-19. The table came from immunoSEQ multiplex PCR; TCRdb's copy has only in-frame clones and leaves some out. The sample carries approximately 180,000 clones, roughly 84% recorded once. Sequenced material: PBMCs or T cells enriched from blood (not recorded which). Receptor source: a man aged 45-65 years who had recovered from COVID-19.

This clone occurred a few times. The rearrangement joins TRBV5-6 to TRBJ2-5; TRBD1 agrees at 11 bases. The CDR3 extends over 16 amino acids. CDR1 is SGHDT and CDR2 is YYEEEE in the germline V gene. V trimming: 1 base; J trimming: 2 bases; junction bases outside the gene matches: 4. This CDR3 is CASSLPRDRGQETQYF. CDR3 nucleotide sequence: TGTGCCAGCAGCTTGCCCCGGGACAGGGGGCAAGAGACCCAGTACTTC.

The chain joins TRBV5-1 to TRBJ2-1; 10 bases fit TRBD1. Looked up from germline, CDR1 is SGHRS and CDR2 is YFSETQ. J was trimmed by 7 bases and V by 2 bases; bases with no gene match: 6. This CDR3 is 15 amino acids long. The CDR3 here is CASSFRDRGSNEQFF. The CDR3 DNA is TGCGCCAGCAGCTTCCGGGACAGGGGATCAAATGAGCAGTTCTTC.